This T cell receptor (beta chain) was obtained from a study of siplizumab effects on memory and regulatory T cells (dated by TCRdb to between 2019 and 2020). Background for the entire study: The effect of the anti-CD2 antibody siplizumab on alloreactive T-cell subsets was examined in allogeneic mixed lymphocyte reactions constructed from human PBMCs. The full study reports these points: Siplizumab significantly lowered the cumulative frequency of alloreactive sequences that could be traced to unstimulated CD4+ memory T cells. Among mappable alloreactive CD4+ clones, the Treg-derived fraction averaged approximately 69% with siplizumab versus around 29% in control reactions. Greater diversity appeared to be present in unstimulated naive T cells than in memory T cells, and a substantial contribution to the alloresponse seemed to be made by naive cells. Sequences below about 10^-5 frequency were poorly captured, so only a minor fraction of alloreactive clones could be mapped to unstimulated subsets. Roughly 80-97% of proliferating CD4+ or CD8+ clones could not be assigned a naive or memory phenotype. No functional confirmation was obtained for the suppressive function of proliferating Tregs from siplizumab cultures.

V loses 6 bases, J loses 8 bases, and the germline ends lie 19 bases apart. From the cysteine through the phenylalanine, the CDR3 covers 14 amino acids. Only the CDR3 portion is preserved as DNA: 42 bases, with reading frame beginning at the first base. The germline V gene yields MRHNA for CDR1 and SNTAGT for CDR2. The library was made by the immunoSEQ multiplex PCR assay. The deep sequencing platform assayed approximately 100,000 TCR templates per sample. Genomic DNA extracted from sorted T cells was used for TCRbeta CDR3 sequencing. The study's own analysis went as follows. The R programming language was used for clonal analysis of the TCRbeta CDR3 data. Alloreactive CD4+ and CD8+ clones were identified by comparing unstimulated samples to CFSE-low samples taken after the reaction. Regulatory or non-regulatory origin was assigned to alloreactive CD4+ clones by matching of sequences to sorted unstimulated Treg and non-Treg repertoires. TCRdb obtained this table from immuneACCESS and retained in-frame rearrangements with V and J assigned. These tables miss some clones; where compared with another copy, unresolved V genes account for less than half of the shortfall, and the remainder is unexplained. That table supplies the V and J calls and clone size; D and trimming were determined from the DNA. The sample profile shows about 94,000 clones; around 94% of them were found once. Of the sample, over 0.25% is held by the ten largest clones.

This clone was recorded once. This clone's antigen is unknown. Base qualities are missing; no much larger clone stands one base away. TCRbeta CDR3 sequencing was performed on sorted unstimulated T cells and on proliferating T cells recovered from mixed lymphocyte reactions. Fresh whole blood from 9 to 10 HLA-typed healthy donors served as the source for isolating PBMCs. To map where alloreactive clones came from, unstimulated CD4+ non-regulatory T cells were FACS-sorted. The sequenced sample was non-Treg CD4+ T cells sorted from blood. The meaning of the sample's cell subset or site label: FACS-sorted unstimulated CD4+ non-regulatory T cells. This receptor was identified in a human donor in good health. The chain couples TRBV6-4 to TRBJ1-2, with the D gene not confidently named. The CDR3 corresponds to CASSQEPGSRGYTF. The nucleotide sequence is given as TGTGCCAGCAGCCAAGAACCGGGCTCGCGGGGCTACACCTTC.